The 5 T cell receptor beta chains reported below all come from one sample, sequenced in a study of shared clonotypes between healthy human individuals. Measured with immunoSEQ multiplex PCR; TCRdb has only the in-frame clones, and not every one. The sample lists 450,000 to 500,000 clones; over 70% were seen once. The specimen was PBMCs. Every receptor here comes from a woman aged 40 to 50 in good health. Some clones in this sample may be carry-over from other donors' samples.

This clone was picked up a small number of times. The chain carries TRBV10-3 and TRBJ1-5; D unclear. Germline values: CDR1 ENHRY, CDR2 SYGVKD. This CDR3 contains 12 residues. V gave up 0 bases and J gave up 11 bases, with 8 bases separating them. Written as DNA, the CDR3 is TGTGCCATCAGTGAGTCTGAGGGTGCCCAGCATTTT. Translated: CAISESEGAQHF.

Here the CDR3 DNA reads TGTGCCAGCAGCCCAACCGTTCCCTGGACTAGCGGGAGGGCCGGGGAGCTGTTTTTT. Residues: CASSPTVPWTSGRAGELFF. V is TRBV11-2 and J is TRBJ2-2, with 15 bases lining up with TRBD2. This CDR3 contains 19 residues. V lost 5 bases to trimming and J lost 6 bases; unmatched junction nucleotides: 13. Germline CDR1 and CDR2: SGHAT and FQNNGV.

As regards this clone: It differs at one base from a far larger clone, so likely a read error. The sample has other DNA sequences that encode this CDR3 too. The rearrangement links TRBV6-5 to TRBJ1-1, with 9 positions matching TRBD1. The trim removed 5 bases at V and 4 bases at J, leaving 5 bases unmatched. Germline V lookup: CDR1 MNHEY, CDR2 SVGAGI. This CDR3 is 14 amino acids long. The CDR3 is CASSTDRGSTEAFF. The CDR3 DNA follows: TGTGCCAGCAGTACAGACAGGGGGTCCACTGAAGCTTTCTTT.

The V call is TRBV6-1, the J call TRBJ1-2; D gene uncertain. In germline, CDR1 is MNHNS, CDR2 SASEGT. V shed 7 bases and J shed 4 bases, with 13 bases lying between them. This CDR3 has 13 residues. In nucleotides, the CDR3 is TGTGCCAGCACAGTGGGTTTGTCCTATGGCTACACCTTC. It translates to CASTVGLSYGYTF.

J is TRBJ2-1 and V is TRBV11-1; TRBD2 agrees at 7 bases. The germline gives CDR1 SGHAT, CDR2 FQDESV (reference sequence). V lost 5 bases, J lost 5 bases, and 6 bases stayed unmatched. The CDR3 is 14 residues long. DNA for the CDR3: TGTGCCAGCAGCACCCCGGCGGGAGACAATGAGCAGTTCTTC. Translation: CASSTPAGDNEQFF.